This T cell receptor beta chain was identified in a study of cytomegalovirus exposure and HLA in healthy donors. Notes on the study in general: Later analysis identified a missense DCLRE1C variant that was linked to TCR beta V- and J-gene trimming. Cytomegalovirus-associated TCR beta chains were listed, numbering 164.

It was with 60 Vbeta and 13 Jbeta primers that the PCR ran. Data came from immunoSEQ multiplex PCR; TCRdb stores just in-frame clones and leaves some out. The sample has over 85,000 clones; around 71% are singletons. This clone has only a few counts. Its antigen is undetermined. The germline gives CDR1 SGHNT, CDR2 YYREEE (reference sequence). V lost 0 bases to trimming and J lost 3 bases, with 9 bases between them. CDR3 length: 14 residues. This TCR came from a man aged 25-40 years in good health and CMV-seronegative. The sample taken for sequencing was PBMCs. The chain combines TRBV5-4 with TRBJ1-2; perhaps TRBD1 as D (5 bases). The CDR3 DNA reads TGTGCCAGCAGCTTGGGGGGGGTCGACTATGGCTACACCTTC. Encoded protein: CASSLGGVDYGYTF.